A single sample is the source of the 20 T cell receptor beta chains below, sequenced in a study of radiotherapy plus CTLA-4 blockade in lung cancer. Here immunoSEQ multiplex PCR was the method, and the copy in TCRdb shows in-frame clones only, minus some. The repertoire holds 95,000 to 150,000 clones, with around 89% as singletons. Sequenced here: peripheral blood, sampled from a patient treated with radiotherapy plus ipilimumab. All receptors come from a human donor with non-small cell lung cancer that progressed on radiotherapy plus ipilimumab.

V and J are TRBV5-1 and TRBJ1-2; no definite D call. V dropped 1 base and J dropped 1 base, with 14 bases sitting between them. The CDR3 totals 16 residues. Germline-derived CDR1 and CDR2 are SGHRS and YFSETQ. The CDR3 coding sequence is TGCGCCAGCAGCTTGCGGGCCTCGGCCCTTAACTATGGCTACACCTTC. It codes for CASSLRASALNYGYTF.

Comments on this clone: Other DNA sequences in this specimen translate into the identical CDR3. The chain has TRBV30 and TRBJ2-7, with D uncertain. This CDR3 is built from 15 residues. In germline, CDR1 is GTSNPN, CDR2 SVGIG (reference sequence). Trimming removed 1 base at V and 5 bases at J, with 18 bases between. The CDR3 region is CAWSAQSVVPHEQYF. The CDR3 DNA reads as TGTGCCTGGAGTGCCCAATCCGTGGTTCCCCACGAGCAGTACTTC.

The CDR3 DNA reads TGTGCCAGCTCACCAGATGTCAATCAGCCCCAGCATTTT. Translated, it gives CASSPDVNQPQHF. The chain has TRBV18 and TRBJ1-5; no definite D call. Trimming removed 2 bases at V and 3 bases at J, with 5 bases between. This CDR3 is built from 13 residues. CDR1 is KGHSH and CDR2 is LQKENI in the germline V gene.

The chain links TRBV15 to TRBJ2-5, with a possible D match to TRBD2 (6 bases). Per the germline V gene, CDR1 is LNHNV and CDR2 is YYDKDF (reference sequence). Trimming cost V 8 bases and J 0 bases, with 16 bases left between them. The CDR3 totals 15 residues. CDR3 sequence reads: CATSGRQIHQETQYF. In DNA, the CDR3 is TGTGCCACCTCCGGGAGACAGATACACCAAGAGACCCAGTACTTC.

The sample holds one count of this clone. The chain uses TRBV13 and TRBJ2-3; the match to TRBD2 covers 16 bases. Germline V CDR1 and CDR2: PRHDT, FYEKMQ (reference sequence). J was trimmed by 15 bases and V by 5 bases; bases with no gene match: 11. This CDR3 is 15 amino acids long. CDR3 protein: CASSVSGTSGRGLYF. CDR3 nucleotide sequence: TGTGCCAGCAGCGTCTCAGGGACTAGCGGGAGGGGGCTTTATTTT.

This clone turned up a few times. The J gene is TRBJ1-1, the V gene TRBV5-1, with D tentatively TRBD1 (6 bases). This CDR3 contains 13 residues. Trimming pared 4 bases from V and 1 base from J, leaving 8 bases between. From germline, CDR1 is SGHRS and CDR2 YFSETQ. The CDR3 nucleotides read TGCGCCAGCAGCGTGACAGGGAACACTGAAGCTTTCTTT. Its translation is CASSVTGNTEAFF. Variable domain in full (rest from reference TRBV5-1 and TRBJ1-1): KAGVTQTPRYLIKTRGQQVTLSCSPISGHRSVSWYQQTPGQGLQFLFEYFSETQRNKGNFPGRFSGRQFSNSRSEMNVSTLELGDSALYLCASSVTGNTEAFFGQGTRLTVV.

This chain joins TRBV18 and TRBJ1-1; D remains ambiguous. Trimming removed 2 bases from V and 7 bases from J, with 11 bases in between. The germline V gene has CDR1 KGHSH and CDR2 LQKENI. The CDR3 loop spans 13 amino acids. CDR3 amino acids: CASSPNERNEAFF. In DNA form, the CDR3 reads TGTGCCAGCTCACCAAACGAACGGAATGAAGCTTTCTTT.

This rearrangement joins TRBV11-3 to TRBJ2-7; D gene uncertain. In germline, CDR1 is SGHNT, CDR2 YENEEA. CDR3 length: 15 residues. V lost 2 bases and J 2 bases, leaving 13 bases between the germline ends. The CDR3 bases are TGTGCCAGCAGCTTACGAAGAGGTCTTCCCTACGAGCAGTACTTC. It specifies CASSLRRGLPYEQYF.

The J gene is TRBJ2-5, the V gene TRBV9, with D hard to call. The CDR3 totals 13 residues. Germline CDR1 reads SGDLS; CDR2 reads YYNGEE. V shed 0 bases and J shed 2 bases, with 5 bases lying between them. In DNA, the CDR3 is TGTGCCAGCAGCGTAGAGGGACAAGAGACCCAGTACTTC. This codes for CASSVEGQETQYF.

The chain employs TRBV27 and TRBJ2-7; D not resolved. Germline V gene sequence: CDR1 MNHEY, CDR2 SMNVEV (reference sequence). V lost 6 bases, J lost 3 bases, and 9 bases lay in between. The CDR3 has 12 residues. The CDR3 reads CASSGPGYEQYF. The CDR3 DNA is TGTGCCAGCAGCGGTCCCGGCTACGAGCAGTACTTC.

J is TRBJ1-1 and V is TRBV6-5; TRBD1 matches at 7 bases. This CDR3 region has 11 residues. Trimming cost V 5 bases and J 11 bases; bases outside gene matches: 5. Germline V lookup: CDR1 MNHEY, CDR2 SVGAGI. The CDR3 DNA sequence: TGTGCCAGCAGTCGGGACAGAGTGGCTTTCTTT. The encoded protein is CASSRDRVAFF.

The V gene is TRBV19, the J gene TRBJ2-1; the match to TRBD2 covers 8 bases. This CDR3 region has 15 residues. CDR1 is LNHDA and CDR2 is SQIVND in the germline V gene (reference sequence). V shed 4 bases, J shed 2 bases, and the junction held 4 bases outside the gene matches. The CDR3 spells CASSTGLAAYNEQFF. The CDR3 DNA reads as TGTGCCAGTAGTACTGGACTAGCCGCCTACAATGAGCAGTTCTTC.

The gene calls are TRBV4-2 and TRBJ2-5; D is possibly TRBD1 or TRBD2 (5 bases each). V was cut by 5 bases and J by 5 bases, with 15 bases left in between. The CDR3 sequence is 14 residues long. CDR1 is LGHNA, CDR2 YNFKEQ, per germline. The chain's CDR3 is CASSFGGNSETQYF. The CDR3, as DNA: TGTGCCAGCAGCTTTGGGGGTAATTCGGAGACCCAGTACTTC.

The V call is TRBV7-3, the J call TRBJ2-1; 9 bases agree with TRBD2. The V segment lost 1 base and the J segment 6 bases; nucleotides outside the gene matches: 7. Germline V lookup: CDR1 SGHTA, CDR2 FQGTGA. The CDR3 extends over 16 amino acids. CDR3 amino acids: CASSLRASGNPNEQFF. As DNA, the CDR3 is TGTGCCAGCAGCTTAAGGGCTAGCGGGAACCCCAATGAGCAGTTCTTC.

The V gene is TRBV5-1, the J gene TRBJ1-1, with TRBD1 matching 7 bases. The germline CDR1 and CDR2 sequences are SGHRS and YFSETQ. The CDR3 length is 13 residues. Trimming cost V 2 bases and J 5 bases; bases outside gene matches: 3. The CDR3 spells CASSFDRDTEAFF. CDR3 nucleotide sequence: TGCGCCAGCAGCTTTGACAGGGATACTGAAGCTTTCTTT.

This chain joins TRBV5-1 and TRBJ2-7, with 7 bases identical to TRBD2. The V gene's germline CDR1 is SGHRS and CDR2 YFSETQ. V lost 5 bases, J lost 4 bases, and 9 bases stayed unmatched. The CDR3 is 14 amino acids. CDR3 DNA: TGCGCCAGCAGGGACGGCGGGAGCATTTACGAGCAGTACTTC. Translating it yields CASRDGGSIYEQYF.

The rearrangement uses TRBV10-2 and TRBJ1-3; perhaps TRBD1 as D (6 bases). Trimming shortened V by 6 bases and J by 4 bases, and 13 bases separated the two germline ends. CDR3 length: 14 residues. Germline CDR1 WSHSY, CDR2 SAAADI. As DNA, the CDR3 is TGCGCCAGCAGCGGGACATACCCCGGAAACACCATATATTTT. This gives the protein CASSGTYPGNTIYF.

This chain uses TRBV18 with TRBJ1-5; 7 bases map to TRBD1. With V trimmed by 3 bases and J by 4 bases, 6 bases remained unmatched. The germline V gene encodes CDR1 KGHSH and CDR2 LQKENI. This CDR3 contains 15 residues. The CDR3 DNA follows: TGTGCCAGCTCACCCGGACAGGCGCGTAATCAGCCCCAGCATTTT. Amino acids: CASSPGQARNQPQHF.

The chain recombines TRBV19 with TRBJ1-2; 7 bases map to TRBD1. Trimming at V came to 5 bases and at J to 8 bases, leaving 11 bases not matched to a gene. Germline V CDR1 and CDR2: LNHDA, SQIVND (reference sequence). This CDR3 spans 14 amino acids. CDR3 coding DNA: TGTGCCAGTAGTCCCCAGGAGGGGGCGGTCGGCTACACCTTC. Protein sequence: CASSPQEGAVGYTF.

Notes on this clone: An end of the junction differs from the germline gene, which may be a read error. The rearrangement links TRBV4-2 to TRBJ2-6; either TRBD1 or TRBD2 may supply D (5 bases each). This CDR3 is 19 amino acids long. Germline loops: CDR1 LGHNA, CDR2 YNFKEQ. DNA for the CDR3: TGTGCCAGCAGCCCAAACAGTGGGAGCCAAAGCTCTGGGGCCAACGTCCCGACTTTC. This gives the protein CASSPNSGSQSSGANVPTF.